The 17 T cell receptor beta chains given below trace back to one sample, sequenced in a study of identical twins (TCRdb year 2016). Receptor amplification or capture employed 5' RACE. Sequencer: Illumina HiSeq 2000. The public reads were run again by TCRdb, first through fastp at Q25 and then through MiXCR, and only productive beta chains were kept. A single entry per CDR3 protein holds the most common genes and DNA from its merged rows. The sample contains hundreds of thousands of distinct CDR3 sequences, roughly 7% of them found a single time. The ten most abundant clones make up roughly 3.4% of the sample. These data also featured in a second study, about yellow fever vaccine responses in identical twins.

Sequencing was carried out using memory (CD45RO+) T cells sorted from blood. The sample's cell subset or site label, decoded: CD45RO+ enriched T cells. The source of these receptors is a woman aged 18-29 years in good health.

A few counts support this clonotype. The chain combines TRBV28 with TRBJ2-7, with 9 bases that match TRBD1. V was clipped by 1 base and J by 6 bases; unmatched bases: 10. Germline V lookup: CDR1 MDHEN, CDR2 SYDVKM. There are 16 residues in the CDR3. CDR3 coding DNA: TGTGCCAGCAGTTTATCCCGGGACAGGGTCTTCTCCGAGCAGTACGTC. It codes for CASSLSRDRVFSEQYV.

The chain combines TRBV10-1 with TRBJ2-7; D gene ambiguous. The germline V and J ends were trimmed by 5 bases and 7 bases, with 15 bases remaining between them. CDR3 length: 13 amino acids. Germline V gene data show CDR1 as WNHNN and CDR2 as SYGVQD (reference sequence). Here the CDR3 DNA reads TGCGCCAGCAGTCAGCACGCGGCTAGTGAGCAGTACTTC. It codes for CASSQHAASEQYF.

This clonotype showed up just a few times. The chain is built from TRBV3-1 and TRBJ2-1, with 15 bases aligning to TRBD2. The CDR3 covers 18 residues. Germline V lookup: CDR1 LGHDT, CDR2 YNNKEL (reference sequence). The J segment lost 3 bases and the V segment lost 0 bases, leaving 3 bases of the junction unmatched. CDR3 region: CASSQDPGLAGGYNEQFF. CDR3 nucleotides: TGTGCCAGCAGCCAAGATCCGGGACTAGCGGGAGGCTACAATGAGCAGTTCTTC.

The chain combines TRBV6-1 with TRBJ2-7; TRBD1 matches 9 bases. CDR1 and CDR2 (germline): MNHNS, SASEGT. Trimming at V came to 4 bases and at J to 2 bases, leaving 3 bases not matched to a gene. The CDR3 is 14 residues long. The CDR3 reads CASSVDRGAYEQYF. Written as DNA, the CDR3 is TGTGCCAGCAGTGTTGACAGGGGGGCCTACGAGCAGTACTTC.

This clonotype was seen ten or more times. The chain is built from TRBV4-1 and TRBJ2-5; D ambiguous. The V end was cut by 0 bases, the J end by 2 bases, with 10 bases between. In germline, CDR1 is MGHRA, CDR2 YSYEKL. CDR3 length: 15 amino acids. The CDR3 sequence is CASSQESTQQETQYF. Written as DNA, the CDR3 is TGCGCCAGCAGCCAAGAAAGTACACAGCAAGAGACCCAGTACTTC.

This clonotype was seen a handful of times. The chain uses TRBV9 and TRBJ2-2; D unresolved. V lost 0 bases and J 3 bases, leaving 12 bases between the germline ends. Looked up from germline, CDR1 is SGDLS and CDR2 is YYNGEE. The CDR3 is made up of 16 amino acids. This CDR3 is CASSVGGWVDTGELFF. The CDR3 coding sequence is TGTGCCAGCAGCGTAGGGGGTTGGGTGGACACCGGGGAGCTGTTTTTT.

Many counts were recorded for this clonotype. V gene TRBV28 combines with J gene TRBJ2-5; D uncertain. This CDR3 spans 14 amino acids. The germline V gene encodes CDR1 MDHEN and CDR2 SYDVKM. V lost 3 bases and J 0 bases, leaving 8 bases between the germline ends. The CDR3 loop reads CASSLGSYQETQYF. The DNA for the CDR3 is TGTGCCAGCAGTTTGGGCAGTTACCAAGAGACCCAGTACTTC.

This clonotype was detected ten times or more. The rearrangement uses TRBV5-1 and TRBJ2-2; D might be TRBD1 or TRBD2, each matching 5 bases. Germline V CDR1 and CDR2: SGHRS, YFSETQ. This CDR3 has 17 residues. With 4 bases removed from V and 1 base from J, the gap between germline ends came to 17 bases. The CDR3 DNA reads as TGCGCCAGCAGCCTCACCTCCGGGACGGTGAACACCGGGGAGCTGTTTTTT. It is translated as CASSLTSGTVNTGELFF.

This clonotype was seen repeatedly, ten times or more. This chain connects TRBV28 to TRBJ2-7; no clear D. CDR1 is MDHEN, CDR2 SYDVKM, per germline. V was trimmed by 5 bases and J by 3 bases, leaving 11 bases between them. This CDR3 region has 13 residues. The CDR3 bases are TGTGCCAGCAGTCCTAATGCTTTCTACGAGCAGTACTTC. Its translation: CASSPNAFYEQYF.

This clonotype was counted at least ten times. This rearrangement joins TRBV5-1 to TRBJ1-2, with 8 bases fitting TRBD1. The CDR3 is 16 residues long. Germline trimming cut 0 bases from V and 1 base from J; bases unmatched to any gene: 5. The germline V gene encodes CDR1 SGHRS and CDR2 YFSETQ. CDR3 region: CASSLGGQGRNYGYTF. CDR3 nucleotide sequence: TGCGCCAGCAGCTTGGGAGGACAGGGTCGTAACTATGGCTACACCTTC.

The table lists this clonotype with a few counts. The J gene is TRBJ2-2, the V gene TRBV6-4; TRBD1 aligns across 7 bases. Per the germline V gene, CDR1 is MRHNA and CDR2 is SNTAGT. After removal of 6 bases from V and 7 bases from J, the junction contained 8 bases not matched to a gene. CDR3 length equals 14 residues. Here the CDR3 DNA reads TGTGCCAGCAGCCCTGACAGGGTTGGCGGGGAGCTGTTTTTT. It specifies CASSPDRVGGELFF.

This clonotype has a count of ten or more. This chain connects TRBV2 to TRBJ2-2, with D possibly being TRBD2 (5 bases). Germline-derived CDR1 and CDR2 are SNHLY and FYNNEI. The CDR3 totals 18 residues. The V gene lost 2 bases and the J gene lost 7 bases, with 23 bases spanning the gap. The CDR3 is CASSEFVGPVPAGGELFF. The DNA of the CDR3 is TGTGCCAGCAGTGAATTTGTAGGGCCGGTCCCCGCGGGCGGGGAGCTGTTTTTT.

This sequence joins TRBV28 and TRBJ2-7; D gene ambiguous. CDR3 length equals 13 residues. CDR1 and CDR2 (germline): MDHEN, SYDVKM. The V gene lost 5 bases and the J gene lost 6 bases, with 14 bases spanning the gap. CDR3 sequence (DNA): TGTGCCAGCAGTCGAGGCAGCTCAGTCGAGCAGTACTTC. This gives the protein CASSRGSSVEQYF.

V usage is TRBV6-1 and J usage is TRBJ2-2; TRBD1 agrees at 7 bases. The CDR3 loop spans 19 amino acids. V lost 8 bases, J lost 3 bases, and 21 bases stayed unmatched. The germline V gene encodes CDR1 MNHNS and CDR2 SASEGT. Here the CDR3 reads CASGLRDSVLWADTGELFF. CDR3 nucleotides: TGTGCCAGCGGGCTCCGGGACAGCGTCCTTTGGGCGGACACCGGGGAGCTGTTTTTT.

There are many counts of this clonotype. This chain connects TRBV4-2 to TRBJ1-5, with D maybe TRBD1 (5 bases). Germline V gene lookup returns CDR1 LGHNA and CDR2 YNFKEQ. V lost 4 bases and J lost 3, with 16 bases in between. The CDR3 sequence is 16 residues long. The CDR3: CASSPDSPGTNQPQHF. For the CDR3, the DNA is TGTGCCAGCAGCCCCGATAGTCCGGGGACCAATCAGCCCCAGCATTTT.

This clonotype was seen ten or more times. V is TRBV12-3 or TRBV12-4 and J is TRBJ1-1; perhaps TRBD1 as D (6 bases). The ends were cut back, 3 bases at V and 5 bases at J, with 13 bases in the middle. The CDR3 is made up of 14 amino acids. This chain's CDR3 is CASSLSGARTEAFF. DNA for the CDR3: TGTGCCAGCAGTTTGTCAGGGGCGAGAACTGAAGCTTTCTTT.

The rearrangement uses TRBV12-3 or TRBV12-4 and TRBJ2-5; D gene unclear. The CDR3 has 14 residues. V gave up 6 bases and J gave up 2 bases, with 13 bases separating them. CDR3 sequence reads: CASSLSMGQETQYF. In DNA, the CDR3 is TGTGCCAGCAGCTTGTCCATGGGGCAAGAGACCCAGTACTTC.